This T cell receptor (beta chain) originates from a study of tumor-infiltrating lymphocytes in oesophageal squamous cell carcinoma. There are a few counts of this clonotype. Each CDR3 protein is one row after TCRdb ran MiXCR on the PCR reads. The sample lists more than 9,500 distinct CDR3 sequences, approximately 50% occurring once. The V gene lost 6 bases and the J gene lost 2 bases, with 11 bases spanning the gap. The CDR3 is 13 residues long. In germline, CDR1 is DFQATT, CDR2 SNEGSKA (reference sequence). V and J are TRBV20-1 and TRBJ2-1; D tentatively fits TRBD1 or TRBD2 (5 bases each). Specimen: normal esophageal tissue next to the tumor. The clonotype originates from a male donor with esophageal squamous cell carcinoma. CDR3 loop: CSAIRGAYNEQFF. The DNA of the CDR3 is TGCAGTGCGATTCGAGGGGCCTACAATGAGCAGTTCTTC.